This T cell receptor (beta chain) was found in a study of cytomegalovirus exposure and HLA in healthy donors. As for the study in general: In terms of ancestry, the Caucasian-associated cluster contained about four fifths of the 350 to 450 genotyped donors. Study-wide results and limits: Another analysis was done later, and it associated 15,000 or so TCR beta sequences with HLA alleles at 0.05 false discovery rate.

Losses at the gene ends were 4 bases for V and 7 bases for J; bases not matched to a gene: 12. This CDR3 comprises 15 residues. Per germline, CDR1 MNHEY and CDR2 SMNVEV (reference sequence). Each donor was healthy, and each was a bone marrow donor. There were likely unrecorded immune exposures, though donors were nominally healthy when sampled. As to this clone: The antigen remains unidentified. The sample carries other DNA sequences with the same CDR3.

The primer mix had 60 Vbeta and 13 Jbeta primers. Using immunoSEQ multiplex PCR, the repertoire was profiled, and TCRdb retains in-frame clones only, with some absent. The ten most abundant clones cover 0.5% to 0.7% of a sample with under 130,000 clones. The chain combines TRBV27 with TRBJ2-7; 8 positions agree with TRBD2. Sequencing was carried out using PBMCs. The TCR comes from a man aged 45-65 years in good health and CMV-seronegative. The CDR3 here is CASSSRSGLVEEQYF. The CDR3, as DNA: TGTGCCAGCAGTTCCCGCTCGGGACTAGTTGAGGAGCAGTACTTC.